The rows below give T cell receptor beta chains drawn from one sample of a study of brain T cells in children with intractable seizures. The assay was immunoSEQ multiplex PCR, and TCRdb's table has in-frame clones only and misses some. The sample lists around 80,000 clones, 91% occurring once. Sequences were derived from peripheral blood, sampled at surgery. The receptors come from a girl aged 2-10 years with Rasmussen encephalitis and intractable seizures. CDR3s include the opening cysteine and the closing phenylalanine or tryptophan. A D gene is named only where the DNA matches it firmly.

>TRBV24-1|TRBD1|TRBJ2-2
CATSELDRGNTGELFF
TGTGCCACCAGTGAACTCGACAGGGGCAACACCGGGGAGCTGTTTTTT
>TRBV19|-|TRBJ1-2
CASRRQGNDYGYTF
TGTGCCAGTAGAAGGCAGGGTAACGACTATGGCTACACCTTC
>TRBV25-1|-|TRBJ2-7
CASSEWPRKDDEQYF
TGTGCCAGCAGTGAATGGCCCAGGAAGGATGACGAGCAGTACTTC
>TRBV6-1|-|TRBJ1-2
CASSEEGRPIYGYTF
TGTGCCAGCAGTGAAGAAGGCAGGCCTATCTATGGCTACACCTTC
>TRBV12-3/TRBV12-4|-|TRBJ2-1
CASSFVRNNEQFF
TGTGCCAGCAGTTTCGTCAGGAACAATGAGCAGTTCTTC
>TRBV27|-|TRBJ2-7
CASSIRGSYEQYF
TGTGCCAGCAGTATAAGAGGCTCCTACGAGCAGTACTTC
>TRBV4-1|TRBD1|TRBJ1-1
CASSLSPGTGNTEAFF
TGCGCCAGCAGCCTTTCCCCCGGGACAGGGAACACTGAAGCTTTCTTT
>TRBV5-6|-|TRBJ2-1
CASSLALRLAWNEQFF
TGTGCCAGCAGCTTGGCCCTTCGTCTAGCTTGGAATGAGCAGTTCTTC
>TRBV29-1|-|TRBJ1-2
CSVGPATYGYTF
TGCAGCGTTGGTCCAGCAACCTATGGCTACACCTTC
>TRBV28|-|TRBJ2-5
CASSSLGRSQETQYF
TGTGCCAGCAGTTCCCTGGGACGGTCACAAGAGACCCAGTACTTC
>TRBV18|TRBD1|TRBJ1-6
CASSPFDRDRNNYNSPLHF
TGTGCCAGCTCACCTTTCGACCGGGACAGGAATAACTATAATTCACCCCTCCACTTT
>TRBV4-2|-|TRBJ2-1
CASSQDLGGEQFF
TGTGCCAGCAGCCAAGATCTCGGGGGTGAGCAGTTCTTC
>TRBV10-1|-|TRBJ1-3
CASSEPPEQGVFGNTIYF
TGCGCCAGCAGTGAGCCCCCTGAGCAGGGAGTCTTTGGAAACACCATATATTTT
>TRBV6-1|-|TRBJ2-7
CASSEAGFYEQYF
TGTGCCAGCAGTGAAGCCGGGTTCTACGAGCAGTACTTC
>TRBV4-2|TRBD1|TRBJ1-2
CASSQERTGDYGYTF
TGTGCCAGCAGCCAAGAGAGGACAGGGGACTATGGCTACACCTTC